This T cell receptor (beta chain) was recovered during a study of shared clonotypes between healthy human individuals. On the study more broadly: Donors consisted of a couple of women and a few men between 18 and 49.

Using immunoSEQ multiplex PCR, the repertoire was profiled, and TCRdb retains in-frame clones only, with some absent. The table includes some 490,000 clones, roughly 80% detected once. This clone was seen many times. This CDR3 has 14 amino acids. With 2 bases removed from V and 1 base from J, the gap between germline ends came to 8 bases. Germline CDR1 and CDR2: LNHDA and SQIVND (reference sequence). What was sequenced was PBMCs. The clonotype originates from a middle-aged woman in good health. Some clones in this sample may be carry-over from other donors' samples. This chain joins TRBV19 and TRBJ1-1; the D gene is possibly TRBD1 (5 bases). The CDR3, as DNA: TGTGCCAGTAGTATACAGGGAGGGAACACTGAAGCTTTCTTT. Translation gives CASSIQGGNTEAFF.